Shown below are 5 T cell receptor beta chains from a single sample sequenced in a study of shared clonotypes between healthy human individuals. Sequenced by immunoSEQ multiplex PCR; TCRdb stores in-frame clones only, minus some. The data show some 500,000 clones, about 96% seen once. Material: naive CD4+ T cells sorted from blood. The subset is: CD45RA+ positively selected. The origin of the receptors is a woman aged 25-40 years in good health.

In this sample, this clone turned up once. CDR3: CASSLKVLAGSYNEQFF. Here the CDR3 DNA reads TGTGCCAGCAGCTTGAAGGTTCTAGCGGGCTCTTACAATGAGCAGTTCTTC. The chain uses TRBV5-8 and TRBJ2-1, with 8 bases aligning to TRBD2. Germline V lookup: CDR1 SGHTS, CDR2 YDEGEE. Losses at the gene ends were 1 base for V and 4 bases for J; bases not matched to a gene: 10. The length of the CDR3 is 17 residues.

The chain links TRBV5-1 to TRBJ2-7, with 7 bases fitting TRBD1. The trim removed 3 bases at V and 3 bases at J, leaving 6 bases unmatched. In germline, CDR1 is SGHRS, CDR2 YFSETQ. This CDR3 contains 14 residues. In DNA, the CDR3 is TGCGCCAGCAGCTCTGGGACAGAAATCTACGAGCAGTACTTC. Protein: CASSSGTEIYEQYF.

The chain is built from TRBV5-1 and TRBJ2-5, with D perhaps given as TRBD1 or TRBD2 (6 bases each). Looked up from germline, CDR1 is SGHRS and CDR2 is YFSETQ. This CDR3 is built from 14 residues. The V end lost 5 bases, the J end lost 2 bases, and 13 bases lay between the germline ends. The CDR3 loop is CASRYTGTQETQYF. The CDR3 region has the DNA TGCGCCAGCAGGTATACAGGGACTCAAGAGACCCAGTACTTC.

The chain joins TRBV28 to TRBJ1-2, with TRBD1 identical over 7 bases. Germline V gene lookup returns CDR1 MDHEN and CDR2 SYDVKM. V dropped 7 bases and J dropped 4; count of bases not matched to a gene: 9. The CDR3 is made up of 14 amino acids. CDR3 region: CASNRDSSGYGYTF. In DNA form, the CDR3 reads TGTGCCAGCAACCGGGACAGTTCTGGCTATGGCTACACCTTC.

The chain links TRBV28 to TRBJ2-7, with 7 bases matching TRBD2. This CDR3 region has 13 residues. Looked up from germline, CDR1 is MDHEN and CDR2 is SYDVKM. V shed 3 bases, J shed 5 bases, and the junction held 4 bases outside the gene matches. The CDR3 sequence is CASSLGGRHEQYF. The CDR3 DNA reads as TGTGCCAGCAGTTTGGGAGGGAGGCACGAGCAGTACTTC.